Described below is a single TCR delta chain sequence and its context. Its antigen is unknown. Base qualities are not recorded, but no much larger clone differs from it by a single base. The sequencer was an Illumina MiSeq. After TCRdb called clones again from the public reads with CATT, rows with identical DNA were merged. The sample profile shows 8,500 to 14,000 delta-chain clones; just under 9% of them were found once. The top ten clonotypes cover 3.8% of the sample. The data belong to a study of gamma-delta chains in newborns, infants, children (dated by TCRdb to between 2018 and 2021). Context from the whole study: According to the title of the study, polyclonal expansion of innate gammadelta T cells immediately after birth is driven by microbial exposure. The study examined the way microbial exposure affected innate gammadelta T cell populations in human newborns right after birth.

Taken from the germline V gene, the CDR1 and CDR2 loops are GEAIGNYY and EKD. Including cysteine and phenylalanine, the CDR3 has 16 amino acids. Solely the CDR3 DNA is kept, with 48 bases framed from the first base. Trimming removed 0 bases from V and 3 bases from J; the gene matches leave 7 bases unexplained. Sequencing was performed on blood. The clonotype originates from a child who was a newborn, infant or young child, either healthy, febrile or measles-vaccinated (not recorded which). The chain uses TRDV2 and TRDJ1; TRDD3 matches 9 bases in the middle. The CDR3 sequence is CACDTVTGDTPDKLIF. The sequenced DNA: TGTGCCTGTGACACCGTTACGGGGGATACCCCCGATAAACTCATCTTT.